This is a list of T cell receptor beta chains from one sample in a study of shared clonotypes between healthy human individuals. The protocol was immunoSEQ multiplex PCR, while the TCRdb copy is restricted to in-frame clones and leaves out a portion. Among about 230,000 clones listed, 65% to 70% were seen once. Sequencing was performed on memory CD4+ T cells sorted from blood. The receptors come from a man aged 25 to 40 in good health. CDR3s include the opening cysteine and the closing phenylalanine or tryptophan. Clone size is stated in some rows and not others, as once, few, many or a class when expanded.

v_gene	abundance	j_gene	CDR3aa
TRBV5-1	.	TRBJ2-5	CASSLGTGGQETQYF
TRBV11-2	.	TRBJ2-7	CASSLDPGGANYEQYF
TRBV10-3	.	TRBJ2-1	CAISELERSYNEQFF
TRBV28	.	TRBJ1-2	CASSLRDYGYTF
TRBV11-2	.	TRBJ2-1	CASSLAGNEQFF
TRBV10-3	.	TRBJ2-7	CAITDRDRSYEQYF
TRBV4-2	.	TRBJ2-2	CASSQADRDTGELFF
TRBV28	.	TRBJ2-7	CASSLVRGSSYEQYF
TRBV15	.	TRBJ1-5	CATSRDVTGNNQPQHF
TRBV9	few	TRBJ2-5	CASSLVASETQYF
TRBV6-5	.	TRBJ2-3	CASSPLAATDTQYF
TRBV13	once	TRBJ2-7	CASSPIGGRAYEQYF
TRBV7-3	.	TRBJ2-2	CARTVLAGDPGDTGELFF
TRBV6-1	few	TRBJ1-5	CASRRPGPENQPQHF
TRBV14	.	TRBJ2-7	CASSPLGLDEQYF
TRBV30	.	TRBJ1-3	CAWSTGSMITGNTIYF
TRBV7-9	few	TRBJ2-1	CASSSLGSGSSNEQFF
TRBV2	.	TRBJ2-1	CASTLTGNNEQFF
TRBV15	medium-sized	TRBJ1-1	CATSRDHGGTEAFF
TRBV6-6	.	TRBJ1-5	CASSLGAGGGQPQHF
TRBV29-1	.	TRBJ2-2	CSVRQGYTGELFF
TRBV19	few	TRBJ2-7	CASSLGGTYEQYF
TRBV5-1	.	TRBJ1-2	CASTSGLAGYTF
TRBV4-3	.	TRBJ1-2	CASSQDGGADYGYTF